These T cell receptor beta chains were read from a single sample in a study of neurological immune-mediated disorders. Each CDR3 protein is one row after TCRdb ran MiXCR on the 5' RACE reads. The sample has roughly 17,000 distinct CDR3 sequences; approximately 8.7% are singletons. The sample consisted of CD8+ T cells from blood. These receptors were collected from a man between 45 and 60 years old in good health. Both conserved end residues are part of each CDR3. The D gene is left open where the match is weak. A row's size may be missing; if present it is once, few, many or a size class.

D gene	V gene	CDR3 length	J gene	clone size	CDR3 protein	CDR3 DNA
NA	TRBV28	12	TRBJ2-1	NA	CASVTGYNEQFF	TGTGCCAGCGTTACAGGGTACAATGAGCAGTTCTTC
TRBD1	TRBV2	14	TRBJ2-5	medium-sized	CASRTGTGEETQYF	TGTGCCAGCAGGACCGGGACAGGAGAAGAGACCCAGTACTTC
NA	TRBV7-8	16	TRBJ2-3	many	CASSLTRRGGTDTQYF	TGTGCCAGCAGCTTAACGAGAAGGGGTGGCACAGATACGCAGTATTTT
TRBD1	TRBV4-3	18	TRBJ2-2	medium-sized	CASSQGVYRGLDTGELFF	TGCGCCAGCAGCCAAGGTGTCTACAGGGGGCTTGACACCGGGGAGCTGTTTTTT
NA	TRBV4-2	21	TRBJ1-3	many	CASSGMTGETPNEHAGNTIYF	TGTGCCAGCAGCGGCATGACGGGAGAGACGCCTAATGAACACGCTGGAAACACCATATATTTT
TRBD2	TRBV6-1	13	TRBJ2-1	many	CASSDSGANEQFF	TGTGCCAGCAGTGATAGCGGGGCCAATGAGCAGTTCTTC
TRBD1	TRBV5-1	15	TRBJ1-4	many	CASHTGTGLNEKLFF	TGCGCCAGCCATACCGGGACAGGGCTTAATGAAAAACTGTTTTTT
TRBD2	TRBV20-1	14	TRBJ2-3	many	CSARGLAEADTQYF	TGCAGTGCTAGAGGTCTAGCGGAGGCAGATACGCAGTATTTT
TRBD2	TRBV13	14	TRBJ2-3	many	CASSPGTRADTQYF	TGTGCCAGCAGCCCCGGGACTAGGGCAGATACGCAGTATTTT
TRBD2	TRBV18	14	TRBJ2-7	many	CASSGREGPYEQYF	TGTGCCAGCTCAGGGCGGGAGGGCCCCTACGAGCAGTACTTC
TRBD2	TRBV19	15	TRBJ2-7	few	CASSATGTSGYEQYF	TGTGCCAGTAGTGCTACCGGGACTAGCGGGTACGAGCAGTACTTC
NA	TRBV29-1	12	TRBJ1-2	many	CSVEWTFYGYTF	TGCAGCGTTGAATGGACGTTCTATGGCTACACCTTC
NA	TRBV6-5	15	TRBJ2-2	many	CASSYSGTTTGELFF	TGTGCCAGCAGTTATTCCGGGACAACCACCGGGGAGCTGTTTTTT
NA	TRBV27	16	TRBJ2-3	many	CASSSRGARTADTQYF	TGTGCCAGCAGTTCAAGGGGAGCAAGGACGGCAGATACGCAGTATTTT
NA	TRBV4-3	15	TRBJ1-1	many	CASSQDETLNTEAFF	TGCGCCAGCAGCCAAGATGAAACCCTGAACACTGAAGCTTTCTTT
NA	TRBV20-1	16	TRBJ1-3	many	CSARPTGHPSGNTIYF	TGCAGTGCTAGACCGACAGGCCACCCCTCTGGAAACACCATATATTTT
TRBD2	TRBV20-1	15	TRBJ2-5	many	CSAGLAGSFEETQYF	TGCAGTGCAGGACTAGCGGGATCGTTTGAAGAGACCCAGTACTTC
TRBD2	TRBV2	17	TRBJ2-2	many	CASSEGLAGLTTGELFF	TGTGCCAGCAGTGAGGGTCTAGCGGGTTTGACAACCGGGGAGCTGTTTTTT
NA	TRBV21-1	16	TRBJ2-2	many	CASSKGGRQYTGELFF	TGTGCCAGCAGCAAAGGTGGGAGACAGTACACCGGGGAGCTGTTTTTT
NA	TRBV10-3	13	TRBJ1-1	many	CAISDRLNTEAFF	TGTGCCATCAGTGATCGGCTGAACACTGAAGCTTTCTTT
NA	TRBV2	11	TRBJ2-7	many	CATGLGYEQYF	TGTGCCACCGGACTCGGGTACGAGCAGTACTTC
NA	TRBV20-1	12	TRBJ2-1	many	CSANWVKNEQFF	TGCAGTGCTAATTGGGTCAAAAATGAGCAGTTCTTC
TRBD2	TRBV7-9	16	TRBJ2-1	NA	CASSPPGTRLGNEQFF	TGTGCCAGCAGCCCCCCCGGGACTAGGCTTGGCAATGAGCAGTTCTTC
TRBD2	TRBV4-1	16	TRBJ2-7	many	CASSQGTSGRASEQYF	TGCGCCAGCAGCCAAGGGACTAGCGGGAGGGCTTCCGAGCAGTACTTC
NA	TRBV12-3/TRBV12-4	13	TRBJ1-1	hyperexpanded	CASSLGAGTEAFF	TGTGCCAGCAGTTTAGGTGCAGGAACTGAAGCTTTCTTT
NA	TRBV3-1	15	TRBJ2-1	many	CASSQEGYGANEQFF	TGTGCCAGCAGCCAAGAGGGTTACGGGGCGAATGAGCAGTTCTTC
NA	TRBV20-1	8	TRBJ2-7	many	CSAQGQYF	TGCAGTGCTCAGGGGCAGTACTTC
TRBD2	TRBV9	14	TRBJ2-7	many	CASSLAGGAYEQYF	TGTGCCAGCAGCCTAGCGGGAGGGGCCTACGAGCAGTACTTC
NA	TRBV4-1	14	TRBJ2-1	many	CASSQVGSYNEQFF	TGCGCCAGCAGCCAAGTCGGAAGCTACAATGAGCAGTTCTTC
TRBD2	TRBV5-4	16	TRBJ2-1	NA	CASSLVPAGAYNEQFF	TGTGCCAGCAGCTTGGTGCCAGCGGGAGCATACAATGAGCAGTTCTTC
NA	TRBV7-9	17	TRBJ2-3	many	CASSITETGTSTDTQYF	TGTGCCAGCAGCATCACCGAGACAGGCACTAGCACAGATACGCAGTATTTT
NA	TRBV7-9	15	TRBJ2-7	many	CASSLDAGRRWEQYF	TGTGCCAGCAGCCTTGACGCGGGACGGCGGTGGGAGCAGTACTTC
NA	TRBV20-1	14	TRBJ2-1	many	CSARDGQGRVEQFF	TGCAGTGCTAGAGATGGGCAGGGACGGGTTGAGCAGTTCTTC
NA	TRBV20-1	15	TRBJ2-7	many	CSARNSRESLYEQYF	TGCAGTGCTAGGAATAGCCGGGAGTCACTCTACGAGCAGTACTTC
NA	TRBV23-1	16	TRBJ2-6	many	CASSQYVRRGANVLTF	TGCGCCAGCAGTCAATACGTCCGGCGTGGGGCCAACGTCCTGACTTTC
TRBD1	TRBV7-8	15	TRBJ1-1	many	CASSAQGAWTAEAFF	TGTGCCAGCAGCGCTCAGGGGGCCTGGACAGCTGAAGCTTTCTTT
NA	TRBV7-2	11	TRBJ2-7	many	CASSLTGEQYF	TGTGCCAGCAGCTTAACTGGGGAGCAGTACTTC
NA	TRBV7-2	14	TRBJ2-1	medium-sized	CASSLGLGLDEQFF	TGTGCCAGCAGCTTAGGTTTGGGGTTGGATGAGCAGTTCTTC
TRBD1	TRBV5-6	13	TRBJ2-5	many	CASTGTGKETQYF	TGTGCCAGCACCGGGACAGGGAAAGAGACCCAGTACTTC